Sequencing of this TCR beta chain was carried out in a study of T cell changes during pregnancy in multiple sclerosis. The germline CDR1 and CDR2 sequences are SEHNR and FQNEAQ (reference sequence). The CDR3 loop spans 13 amino acids. V shed 2 bases and J shed 5 bases, with 8 bases lying between them. The data were produced by immunoSEQ multiplex PCR, yet TCRdb's version contains in-frame clones alone and is incomplete. Among under 45,000 clones, roughly 90% were seen once, and the ten largest hold 1% to 1.5%. This sample comprised CD4+ T cells from peripheral blood mononuclear cells, obtained in the second trimester of pregnancy. The chain is built from TRBV7-9 and TRBJ2-3; D possibly corresponds to TRBD2 (5 bases). This receptor was obtained from a female donor with multiple sclerosis, enrolled in a pregnancy study. CDR3 DNA sequence: TGTGCCAGCAGCTTACCGGCGGGAGATACGCAGTATTTT. It codes for CASSLPAGDTQYF.